The T cell receptor (beta chain) under discussion was sequenced for a study of blood T cell repertoires in COVID-19. Here immunoSEQ multiplex PCR was the method, and the copy in TCRdb shows in-frame clones only, minus some. The sample comprises under 60,000 clones, 79% of which are singletons, and roughly 25% rests with the top ten. The CDR3 covers 11 residues. Germline V CDR1 and CDR2: MDHEN, SYDVKM. V lost 10 bases, J lost 0 bases, and 5 bases lay in between. Sequencing input: peripheral blood. The sequence was collected from a man aged 65-85 years with acute or convalescent COVID-19. The chain combines TRBV28 with TRBJ2-3; D gene uncertain. The CDR3 DNA is TGTGCCACCGGTAGCACAGATACGCAGTATTTT. It translates to CATGSTDTQYF.